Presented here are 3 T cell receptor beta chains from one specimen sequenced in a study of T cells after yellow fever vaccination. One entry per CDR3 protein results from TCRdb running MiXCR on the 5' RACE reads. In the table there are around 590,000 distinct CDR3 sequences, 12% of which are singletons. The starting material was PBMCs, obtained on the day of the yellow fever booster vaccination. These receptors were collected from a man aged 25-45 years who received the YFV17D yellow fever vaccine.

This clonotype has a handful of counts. CDR3 nucleotides: TGTGCCACCGGGGAACGGGAAAACATTCAGTACTTC. Translation gives CATGERENIQYF. The chain recombines TRBV6-6 with TRBJ2-4; D may be TRBD2 (5 bases). Germline values: CDR1 MNHNY, CDR2 SVGAGI (reference sequence). V was clipped by 10 bases and J by 5 bases, with 12 bases between them. There are 12 residues in the CDR3.

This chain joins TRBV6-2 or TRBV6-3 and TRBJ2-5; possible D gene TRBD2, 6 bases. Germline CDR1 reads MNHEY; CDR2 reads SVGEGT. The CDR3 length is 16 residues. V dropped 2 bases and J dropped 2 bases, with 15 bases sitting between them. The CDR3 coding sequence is TGTGCCAGCAGTTACACTGCTAGCGTGATACAAGAGACCCAGTACTTC. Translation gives CASSYTASVIQETQYF.

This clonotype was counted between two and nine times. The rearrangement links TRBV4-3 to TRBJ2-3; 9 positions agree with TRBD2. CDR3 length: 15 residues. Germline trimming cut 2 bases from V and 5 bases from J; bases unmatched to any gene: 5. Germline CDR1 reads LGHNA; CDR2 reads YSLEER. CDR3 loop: CASSQLILAGDTQYF. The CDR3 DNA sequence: TGCGCCAGCAGCCAACTGATACTAGCGGGAGATACGCAGTATTTT.